These 4 T cell receptor beta chains originate from one sample sequenced in a study of blood T cell dynamics during melanoma immunotherapy (dated by TCRdb to about 2020). Libraries came from the immunoSEQ multiplex PCR assay. TCRdb holds this immuneACCESS table with in-frame rearrangements only. Some clones are missing; in checked studies, unresolved V genes explain under half, and the rest has no known cause. The sample table holds fewer than 1,000 clones, of which 55% to 75% were seen once. Together, the top ten hold about 19% of the sample. The time point label, as the study defines it: week 3, after first cycle of checkpoint inhibitor. The sequencing here drew on central memory CD8+ T cells from blood, taken from a patient treated with checkpoint blockade. These receptors were taken from a human donor with melanoma.

The chain is built from TRBV7-8 and TRBJ1-4, with TRBD1 as a possible D gene (6 bases). Germline V gene lookup returns CDR1 SGHVS and CDR2 FQNEAQ. This CDR3 is 18 amino acids long. The V gene lost 2 bases and the J gene lost 8 bases, with 24 bases spanning the gap. CDR3: CASSLHFRDIPSSEKLFF. CDR3 nucleotide sequence: TGTGCCAGCAGCTTACACTTCCGGGACATCCCCAGTAGCGAAAAACTGTTTTTT.

The chain uses TRBV5-8 and TRBJ1-2; the D is unclear. This CDR3 has 16 amino acids. The germline V gene has CDR1 SGHTS and CDR2 YDEGEE. Trimming shortened V by 3 bases and J by 5 bases, and 20 bases separated the two germline ends. DNA for the CDR3: TGTGCCAGCAGCTGGATACGAAGTTTGGGATCGTATGGCTACACCTTC. The encoded protein is CASSWIRSLGSYGYTF. Variable domain in full (rest from reference TRBV5-8 and TRBJ1-2): EAGVTQSPTHLIKTRGQQATLRCSPISGHTSVYWYQQALGLGLQFLLWYDEGEERNRGNFPPRFSGRQFPNYSSELNVNALELEDSALYLCASSWIRSLGSYGYTFGSGTRLTVV.

The sample holds one count of this clone. This chain joins TRBV28 and TRBJ2-3, with 11 bases aligning to TRBD2. V was pared by 4 bases and J by 2 bases, with 8 bases of the junction left unmatched. Germline CDR1 MDHEN, CDR2 SYDVKM. This CDR3 is 17 amino acids long. This CDR3 reads CASSSPRLAGNTDTQYF. The CDR3 DNA follows: TGTGCCAGCAGTTCGCCGCGACTAGCGGGAAACACAGATACGCAGTATTTT.

V usage is TRBV7-6 and J usage is TRBJ2-1, with 10 bases that match TRBD2. This CDR3 spans 15 amino acids. Germline CDR1 SGHVS, CDR2 FNYEAQ. V lost 3 bases to trimming and J lost 10 bases; unmatched junction nucleotides: 9. In DNA form, the CDR3 reads TGTGCCAGCAGCTTGTCGAGCGGGAGGGCCCAGGAGCAGTTCTTC. Its protein is CASSLSSGRAQEQFF.